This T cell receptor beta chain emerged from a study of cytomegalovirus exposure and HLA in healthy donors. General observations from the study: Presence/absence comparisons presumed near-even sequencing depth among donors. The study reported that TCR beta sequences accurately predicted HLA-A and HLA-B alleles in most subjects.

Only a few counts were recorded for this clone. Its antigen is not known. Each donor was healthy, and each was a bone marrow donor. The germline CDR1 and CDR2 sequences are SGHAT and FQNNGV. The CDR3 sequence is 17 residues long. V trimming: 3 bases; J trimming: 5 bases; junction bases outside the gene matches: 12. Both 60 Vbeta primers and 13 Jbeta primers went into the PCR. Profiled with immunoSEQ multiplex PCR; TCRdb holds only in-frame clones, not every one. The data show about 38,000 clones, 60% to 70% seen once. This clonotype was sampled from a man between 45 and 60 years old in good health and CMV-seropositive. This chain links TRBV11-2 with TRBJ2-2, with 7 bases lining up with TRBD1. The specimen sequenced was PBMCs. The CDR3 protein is CASSFQGDLKFTGELFF. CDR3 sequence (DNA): TGTGCCAGCAGCTTCCAGGGGGACCTAAAATTTACCGGGGAGCTGTTTTTT.